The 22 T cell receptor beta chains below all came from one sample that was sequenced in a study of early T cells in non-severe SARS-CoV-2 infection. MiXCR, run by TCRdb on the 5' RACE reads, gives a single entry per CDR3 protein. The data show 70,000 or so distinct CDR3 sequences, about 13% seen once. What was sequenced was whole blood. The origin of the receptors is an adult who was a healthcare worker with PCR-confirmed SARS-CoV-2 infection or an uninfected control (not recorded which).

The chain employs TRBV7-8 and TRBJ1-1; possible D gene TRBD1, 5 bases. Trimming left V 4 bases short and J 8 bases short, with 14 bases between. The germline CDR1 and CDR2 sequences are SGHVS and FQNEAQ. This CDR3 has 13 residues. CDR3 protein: CASSYMGRTEAFF. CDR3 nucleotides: TGTGCCAGCAGCTATATGGGACGGACGGAAGCTTTCTTT.

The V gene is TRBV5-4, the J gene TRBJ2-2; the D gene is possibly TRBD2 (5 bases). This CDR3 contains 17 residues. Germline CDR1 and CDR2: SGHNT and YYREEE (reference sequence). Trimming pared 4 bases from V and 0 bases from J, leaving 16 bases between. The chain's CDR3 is CASSPPPRGSNTGELFF. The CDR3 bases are TGTGCCAGCAGCCCCCCGCCTCGGGGTTCGAACACCGGGGAGCTGTTTTTT. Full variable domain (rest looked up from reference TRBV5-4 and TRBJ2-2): ETGVTQSPTHLIKTRGQQVTLRCSSQSGHNTVSWYQQALGQGPQFIFQYYREEENGRGNFPPRFSGLQFPNYSSELNVNALELDDSALYLCASSPPPRGSNTGELFFGEGSRLTVL.

This chain's CDR3 is CASSYGQVLPGQYF. The CDR3, as DNA: TGTGCCAGCAGTTACGGACAGGTATTGCCGGGGCAGTACTTC. The V and J genes are TRBV6-6 and TRBJ2-7, with 7 bases matching TRBD1. The CDR3 is made up of 14 amino acids. V dropped 2 bases and J dropped 9; count of bases not matched to a gene: 10. Germline V CDR1 and CDR2: MNHNY, SVGAGI (reference sequence).

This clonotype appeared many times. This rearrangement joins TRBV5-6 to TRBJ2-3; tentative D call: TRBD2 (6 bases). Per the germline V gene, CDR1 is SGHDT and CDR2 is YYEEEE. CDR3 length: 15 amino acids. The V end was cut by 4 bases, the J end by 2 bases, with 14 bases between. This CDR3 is CASSPGVRNTDTQYF. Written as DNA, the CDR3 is TGTGCCAGCAGCCCGGGGGTCCGAAACACAGATACGCAGTATTTT.

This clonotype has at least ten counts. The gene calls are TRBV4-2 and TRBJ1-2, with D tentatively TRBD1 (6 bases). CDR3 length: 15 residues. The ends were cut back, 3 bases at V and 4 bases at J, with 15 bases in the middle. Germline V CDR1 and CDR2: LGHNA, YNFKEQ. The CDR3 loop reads CASSHTGWLLYGYTF. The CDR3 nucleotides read TGTGCCAGCAGCCACACAGGGTGGTTACTCTATGGCTACACCTTC.

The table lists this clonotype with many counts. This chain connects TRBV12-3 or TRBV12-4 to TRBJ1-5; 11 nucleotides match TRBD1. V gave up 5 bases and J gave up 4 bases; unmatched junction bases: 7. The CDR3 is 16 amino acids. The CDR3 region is CASSPHGTGGNQPQHF. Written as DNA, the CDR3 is TGTGCCAGCAGTCCCCACGGGACAGGGGGGAATCAGCCCCAGCATTTT.

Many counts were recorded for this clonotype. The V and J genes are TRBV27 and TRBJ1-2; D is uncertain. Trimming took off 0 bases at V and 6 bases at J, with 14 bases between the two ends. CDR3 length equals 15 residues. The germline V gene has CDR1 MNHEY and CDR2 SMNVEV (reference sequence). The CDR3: CASSLSDSGSHGYTF. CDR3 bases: TGTGCCAGCAGTTTATCGGATTCCGGATCTCATGGCTACACCTTC.

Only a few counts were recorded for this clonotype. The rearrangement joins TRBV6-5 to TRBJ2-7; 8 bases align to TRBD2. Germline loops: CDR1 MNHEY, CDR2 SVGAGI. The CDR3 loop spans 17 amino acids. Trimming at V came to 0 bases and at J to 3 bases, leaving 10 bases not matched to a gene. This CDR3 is CASSYSEPGLVGYEQYF. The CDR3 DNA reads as TGTGCCAGCAGTTACTCAGAACCGGGACTAGTGGGCTACGAGCAGTACTTC.

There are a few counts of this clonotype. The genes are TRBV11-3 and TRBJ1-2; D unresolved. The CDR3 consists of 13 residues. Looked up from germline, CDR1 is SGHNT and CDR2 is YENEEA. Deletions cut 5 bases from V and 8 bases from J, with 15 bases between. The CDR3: CASSPGPGYGYTF. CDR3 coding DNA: TGTGCCAGCAGCCCCGGACCCGGCTACGGCTACACCTTC.

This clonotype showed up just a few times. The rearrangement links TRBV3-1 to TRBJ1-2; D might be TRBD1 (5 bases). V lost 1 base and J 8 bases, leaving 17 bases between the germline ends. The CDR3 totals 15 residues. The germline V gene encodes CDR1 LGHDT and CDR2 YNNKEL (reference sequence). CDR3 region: CASSQGDQPPVGYTF. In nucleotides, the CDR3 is TGTGCCAGCAGCCAAGGGGACCAACCCCCGGTGGGCTACACCTTC.

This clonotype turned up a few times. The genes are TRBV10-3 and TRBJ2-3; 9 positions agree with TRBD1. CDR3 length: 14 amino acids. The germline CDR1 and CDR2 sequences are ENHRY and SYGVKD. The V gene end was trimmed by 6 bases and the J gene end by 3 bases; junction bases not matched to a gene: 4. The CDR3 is CAIRAGQGTDTQYF. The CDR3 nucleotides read TGTGCCATCAGGGCGGGACAGGGAACAGATACGCAGTATTTT.

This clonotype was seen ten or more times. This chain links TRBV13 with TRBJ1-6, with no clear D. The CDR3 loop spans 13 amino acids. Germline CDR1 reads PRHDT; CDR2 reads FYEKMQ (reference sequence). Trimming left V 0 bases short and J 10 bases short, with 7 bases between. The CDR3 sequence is CASSLGRVSPLHF. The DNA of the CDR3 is TGTGCCAGCAGCTTAGGTCGAGTATCACCCCTCCACTTT.

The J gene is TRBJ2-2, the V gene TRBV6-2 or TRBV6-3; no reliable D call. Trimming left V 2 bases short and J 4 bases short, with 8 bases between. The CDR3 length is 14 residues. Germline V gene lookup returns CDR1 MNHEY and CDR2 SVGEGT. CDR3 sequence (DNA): TGTGCCAGCAGTTACCCTAGTAGCACCGGGGAGCTGTTTTTT. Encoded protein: CASSYPSSTGELFF.

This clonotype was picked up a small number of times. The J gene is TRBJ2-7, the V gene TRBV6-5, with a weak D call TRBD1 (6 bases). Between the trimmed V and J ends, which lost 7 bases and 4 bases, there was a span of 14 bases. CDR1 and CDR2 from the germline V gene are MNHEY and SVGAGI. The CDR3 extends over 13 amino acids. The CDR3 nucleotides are TGTGCCAGCAAAACAGGGCAGTGGTACGAGCAGTACTTC. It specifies CASKTGQWYEQYF.

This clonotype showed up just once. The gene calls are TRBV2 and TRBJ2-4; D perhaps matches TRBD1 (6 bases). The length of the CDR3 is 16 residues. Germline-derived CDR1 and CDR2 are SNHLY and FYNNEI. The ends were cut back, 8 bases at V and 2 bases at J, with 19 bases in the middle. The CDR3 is CASGGWDPLSKNIQYF. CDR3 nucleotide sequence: TGTGCCAGCGGGGGCTGGGATCCGCTATCCAAAAACATTCAGTACTTC.

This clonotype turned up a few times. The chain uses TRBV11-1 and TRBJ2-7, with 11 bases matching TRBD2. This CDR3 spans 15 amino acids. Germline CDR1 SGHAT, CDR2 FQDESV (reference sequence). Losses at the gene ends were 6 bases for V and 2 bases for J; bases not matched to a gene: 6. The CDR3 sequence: CASSRTSGGAYEQYF. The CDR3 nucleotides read TGTGCCAGCAGTCGAACTAGCGGGGGTGCCTACGAGCAGTACTTC.

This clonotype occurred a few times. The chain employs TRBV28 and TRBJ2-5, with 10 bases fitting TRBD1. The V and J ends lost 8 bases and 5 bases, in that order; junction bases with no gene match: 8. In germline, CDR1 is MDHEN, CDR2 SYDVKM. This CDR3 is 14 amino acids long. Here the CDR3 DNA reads TGTGCCAGCGGGACAGGGGTACTCGCTGAGACCCAGTACTTC. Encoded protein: CASGTGVLAETQYF.

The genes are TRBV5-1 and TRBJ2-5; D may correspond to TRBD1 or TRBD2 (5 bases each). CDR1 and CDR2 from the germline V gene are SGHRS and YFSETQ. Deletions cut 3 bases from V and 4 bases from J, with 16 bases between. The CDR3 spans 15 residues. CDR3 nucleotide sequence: TGCGCCAGCAGCTCCGGGACGGGCACGGGAGAGACCCAGTACTTC. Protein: CASSSGTGTGETQYF.

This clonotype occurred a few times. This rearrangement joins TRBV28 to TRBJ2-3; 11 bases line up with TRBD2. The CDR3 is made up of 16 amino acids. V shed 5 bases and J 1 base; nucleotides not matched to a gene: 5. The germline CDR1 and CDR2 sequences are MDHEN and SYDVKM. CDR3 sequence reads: CASSLGTSGRTDTQYF. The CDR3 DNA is TGTGCCAGCAGTCTGGGGACTAGCGGACGCACAGATACGCAGTATTTT.

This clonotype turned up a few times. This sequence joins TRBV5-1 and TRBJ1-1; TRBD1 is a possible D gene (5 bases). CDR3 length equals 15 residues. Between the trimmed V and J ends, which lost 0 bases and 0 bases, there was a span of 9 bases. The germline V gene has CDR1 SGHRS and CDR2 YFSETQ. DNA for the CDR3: TGCGCCAGCAGCTTGGGACAGATCATGAACACTGAAGCTTTCTTT. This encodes CASSLGQIMNTEAFF.

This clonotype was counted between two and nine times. The CDR3 spells CASTDRVGETQYF. CDR3 coding DNA: TGTGCCAGCACAGACAGGGTCGGAGAGACCCAGTACTTC. The V and J genes are TRBV25-1 and TRBJ2-5, with 7 bases that match TRBD1. The CDR3 loop spans 13 amino acids. Germline values: CDR1 MGHDK, CDR2 SYGVNS. V lost 7 bases to trimming and J lost 4 bases; unmatched junction nucleotides: 6.

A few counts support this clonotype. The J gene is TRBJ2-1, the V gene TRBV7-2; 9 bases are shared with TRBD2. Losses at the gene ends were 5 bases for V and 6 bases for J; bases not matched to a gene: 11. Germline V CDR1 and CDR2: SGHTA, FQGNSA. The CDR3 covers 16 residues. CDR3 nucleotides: TGTGCCAGCAGCCCCCAAGTAGCGGGGGCCTCCAATGAGCAGTTCTTC. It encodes CASSPQVAGASNEQFF. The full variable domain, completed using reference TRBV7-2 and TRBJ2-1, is GAGVSQSPSNKVTEKGKDVELRCDPISGHTALYWYRQSLGQGLEFLIYFQGNSAPDKSGLPSDRFSAERTGGSVSTLTIQRTQQEDSAVYLCASSPQVAGASNEQFFGPGTRLTVL.